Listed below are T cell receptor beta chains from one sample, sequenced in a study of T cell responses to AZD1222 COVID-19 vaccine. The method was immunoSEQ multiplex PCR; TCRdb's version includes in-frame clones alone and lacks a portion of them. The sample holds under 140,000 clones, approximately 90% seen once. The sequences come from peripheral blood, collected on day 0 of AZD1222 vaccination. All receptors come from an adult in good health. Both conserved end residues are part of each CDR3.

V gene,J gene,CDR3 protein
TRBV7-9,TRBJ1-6,CASSLGAGFYNSPLHF
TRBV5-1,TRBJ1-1,CASSLVSATEAFF
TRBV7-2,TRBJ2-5,CASSAGETQYF
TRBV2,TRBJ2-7,CASKWNPYEQYF
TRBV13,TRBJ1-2,CASSIYRSSGGGYTF
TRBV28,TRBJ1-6,CASSLVGGGLEDNSPLHF
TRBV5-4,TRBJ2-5,CASSLKGTSGGAGRETQYF
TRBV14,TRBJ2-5,CASSLSAGQETQYF
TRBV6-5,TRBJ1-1,CASGWTGGQNTEAFF
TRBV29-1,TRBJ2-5,CSVGDGGETQYF
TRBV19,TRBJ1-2,CASSVTGTPNYGYTF
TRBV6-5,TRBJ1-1,CASSYSNRGQTEAFF
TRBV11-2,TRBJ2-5,CASSLDLEVPAYQETQYF
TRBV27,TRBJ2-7,CASRRGLGYEQYF
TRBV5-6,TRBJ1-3,CASSLVEAGSRSGNTIYF
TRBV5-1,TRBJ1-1,CASSFYRVPNTEAFF
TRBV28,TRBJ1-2,CASGQNLYGYTF
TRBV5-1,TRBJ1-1,CASSSPLQGINTEAFF
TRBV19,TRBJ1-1,CASSSIDRMNTEAFF
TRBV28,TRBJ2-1,CASSSPSTVWGNEQFF
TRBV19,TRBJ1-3,CASSTGAAGNTIYF
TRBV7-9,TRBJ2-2,CASSLARAGRTGELFF
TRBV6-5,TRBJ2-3,CASSYSDRGRTDTQYF
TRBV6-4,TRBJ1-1,CASKQAMNTEAFF
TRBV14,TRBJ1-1,CASSQDFQGSTEAFF
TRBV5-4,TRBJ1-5,CASSVQGANQPQHF
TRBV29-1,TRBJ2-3,CSVRTGDTQYF
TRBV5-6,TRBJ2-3,CASSLVLGGTDITDTQYF
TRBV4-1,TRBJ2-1,CASSPDRGPSFF
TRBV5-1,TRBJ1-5,CASSEGLLDNQPQHF
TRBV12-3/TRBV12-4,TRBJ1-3,CASSQTGGNTIYF
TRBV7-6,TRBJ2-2,CASSLGQGRAGELFF
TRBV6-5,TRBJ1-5,CASSSKTGLQPQHF
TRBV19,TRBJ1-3,CASSWDRGSGNTIYF
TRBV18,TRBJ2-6,CASSPRAPGANVLTF
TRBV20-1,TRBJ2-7,CSASWQTSRVPYEQYF
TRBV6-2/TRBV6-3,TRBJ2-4,CASSPPGQAKNIQYF
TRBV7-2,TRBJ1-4,CASSLDRATNEKLFF
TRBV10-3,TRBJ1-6,CAISESFINSPLHF
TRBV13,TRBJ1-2,CASSRGGIANYGYTF
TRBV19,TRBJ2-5,CASSIGRSLETQYF
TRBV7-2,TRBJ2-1,CASSLGSGGYNEQFF